This T cell receptor (beta chain) was profiled in a study of T cell clonality in common variable immunodeficiency. The table came from immunoSEQ multiplex PCR; TCRdb's copy has only in-frame clones and leaves some out. Observed in the sample are tens of thousands of clones, none of them singletons. This clone was detected ten times or more. What it binds is not known. Both groups were predominantly of Caucasian heritage. The study's findings and limits: Reportedly, TCR beta sequences from common variable immunodeficiency showed fewer deletions and N-nucleotide insertions.

This TCR was recovered from a person aged 18-70 years in good health. The sample was peripheral blood mononuclear cells.

This CDR3 is CAWSTQGAPGPQHF. The covered CDR3 bases are TGTGCCTGGAGTACCCAGGGCGCGCCAGGGCCC. The chain has TRBV30 and TRBJ1-5; maybe TRBD1 (5 bases). Coverage ceases 3 residues before the CDR3 finishes, and the germline J gene fills in the end. Trimming took off 2 bases at V and 9 bases at J, with 17 bases between the two ends. Germline lookup yields CDR1 GTSNPN and CDR2 SVGIG (reference sequence). There are 14 residues in the CDR3.